This T cell receptor (beta chain) was found in a study of CD8 T cells in Susac syndrome. General observations from the study: An acknowledgment was made by the study that its TCR sequencing and HLA analysis involved relatively few individuals.

CD8+ and CD4+ T cells from blood underwent TCR beta sequencing. Controls comprised healthy donors matched for age and sex. With random hexamers, 0.5 to 1 ug RNA was reverse transcribed. immunoSEQ multiplex PCR amplified TCR beta CDR3 across 54 Vbeta, 13 Jbeta. TCRdb re-called the immunoSEQ multiplex PCR reads through MiXCR, storing one row per CDR3 protein. The sample records more than 95,000 distinct CDR3 sequences, 90% to 95% being singletons. About this clonotype: The antigen remains undetermined.

What was sequenced was CD4+ T cells from PBMCs. The clonotype was recovered from a human donor in good health.

The CDR3 DNA follows: TGTGCCAGCAGCGGACAGGGGTCGAGCTCCTACAATGAGCAGTTCTTC. Encoded protein: CASSGQGSSSYNEQFF. This chain joins TRBV7-9 and TRBJ2-1; 9 bases agree with TRBD1. CDR3 size: 16 residues. Germline loops: CDR1 SEHNR, CDR2 FQNEAQ (reference sequence). Unmatched junction bases numbered 5, after V lost 5 bases and J lost 0 bases.